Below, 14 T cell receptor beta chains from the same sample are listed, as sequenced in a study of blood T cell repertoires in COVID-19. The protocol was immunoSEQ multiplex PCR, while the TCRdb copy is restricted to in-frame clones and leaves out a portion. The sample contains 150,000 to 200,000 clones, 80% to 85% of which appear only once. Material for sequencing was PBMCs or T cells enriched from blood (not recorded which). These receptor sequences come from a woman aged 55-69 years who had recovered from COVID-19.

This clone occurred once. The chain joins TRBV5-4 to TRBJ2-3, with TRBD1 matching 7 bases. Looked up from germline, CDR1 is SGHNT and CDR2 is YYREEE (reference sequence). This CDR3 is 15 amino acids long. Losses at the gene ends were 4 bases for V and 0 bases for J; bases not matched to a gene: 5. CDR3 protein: CASSPRQGSTDTQYF. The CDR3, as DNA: TGTGCCAGCAGCCCCCGACAGGGCAGCACAGATACGCAGTATTTT.

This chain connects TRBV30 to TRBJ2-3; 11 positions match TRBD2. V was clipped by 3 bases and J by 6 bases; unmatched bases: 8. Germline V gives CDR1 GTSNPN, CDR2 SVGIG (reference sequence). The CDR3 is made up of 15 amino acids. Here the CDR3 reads CAWRILAGVWDTQYF. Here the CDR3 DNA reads TGTGCCTGGAGGATACTAGCGGGAGTTTGGGATACGCAGTATTTT.

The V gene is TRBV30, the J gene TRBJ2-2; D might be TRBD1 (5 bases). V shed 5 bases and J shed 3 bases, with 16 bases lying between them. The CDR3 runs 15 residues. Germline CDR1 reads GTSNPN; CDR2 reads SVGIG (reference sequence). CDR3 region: CAWAGLGAHTGELFF. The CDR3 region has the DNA TGTGCCTGGGCAGGGCTAGGGGCCCACACCGGGGAGCTGTTTTTT.

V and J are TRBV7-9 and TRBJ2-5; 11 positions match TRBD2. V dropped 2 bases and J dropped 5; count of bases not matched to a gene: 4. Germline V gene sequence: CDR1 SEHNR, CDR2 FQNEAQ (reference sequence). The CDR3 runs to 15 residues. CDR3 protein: CASSLPGLAAETQYF. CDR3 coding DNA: TGTGCCAGCAGCTTACCGGGACTAGCGGCGGAGACCCAGTACTTC.

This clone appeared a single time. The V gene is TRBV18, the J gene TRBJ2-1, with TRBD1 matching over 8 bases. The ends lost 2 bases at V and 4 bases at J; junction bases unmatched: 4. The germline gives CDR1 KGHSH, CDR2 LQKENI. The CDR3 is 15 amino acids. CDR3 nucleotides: TGTGCCAGCTCACCAGAGGGACAGGCGTACAATGAGCAGTTCTTC. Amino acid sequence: CASSPEGQAYNEQFF.

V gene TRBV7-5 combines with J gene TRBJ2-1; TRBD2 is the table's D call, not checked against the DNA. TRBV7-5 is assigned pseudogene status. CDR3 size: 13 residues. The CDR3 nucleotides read TGTGTCAGAAGCTTAGCACCGGGTAGGGAGCAGTTCTTC. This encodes CVRSLAPGREQFF.

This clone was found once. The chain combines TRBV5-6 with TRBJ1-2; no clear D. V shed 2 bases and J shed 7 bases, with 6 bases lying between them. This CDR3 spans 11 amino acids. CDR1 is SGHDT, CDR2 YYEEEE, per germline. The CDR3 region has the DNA TGTGCCAGCAGCTTCGGGTCTGGCTACACCTTC. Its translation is CASSFGSGYTF.

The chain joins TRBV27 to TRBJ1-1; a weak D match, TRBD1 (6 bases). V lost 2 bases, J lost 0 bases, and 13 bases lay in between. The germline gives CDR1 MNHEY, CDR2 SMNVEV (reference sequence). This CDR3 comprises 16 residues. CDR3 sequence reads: CASSLRRDIMNTEAFF. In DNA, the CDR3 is TGTGCCAGCAGTTTACGACGGGACATCATGAACACTGAAGCTTTCTTT.

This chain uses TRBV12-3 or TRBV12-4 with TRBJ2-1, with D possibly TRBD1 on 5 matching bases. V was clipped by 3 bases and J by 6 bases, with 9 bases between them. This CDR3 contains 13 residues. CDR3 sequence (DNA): TGTGCCAGCAGTTTTTTAGGGGTCAATGAGCAGTTCTTC. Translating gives CASSFLGVNEQFF.

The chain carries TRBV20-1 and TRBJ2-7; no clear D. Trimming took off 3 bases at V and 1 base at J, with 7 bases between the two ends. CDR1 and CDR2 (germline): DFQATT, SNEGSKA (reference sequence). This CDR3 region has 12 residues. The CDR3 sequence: CSASRLSYEQYF. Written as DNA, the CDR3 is TGCAGTGCTAGTCGGTTATCCTACGAGCAGTACTTC.

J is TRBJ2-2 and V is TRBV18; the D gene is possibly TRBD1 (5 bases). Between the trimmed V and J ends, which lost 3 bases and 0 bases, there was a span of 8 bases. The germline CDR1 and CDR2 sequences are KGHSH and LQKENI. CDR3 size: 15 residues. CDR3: CASSPTTANTGELFF. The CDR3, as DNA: TGTGCCAGCTCACCGACGACAGCGAACACCGGGGAGCTGTTTTTT.

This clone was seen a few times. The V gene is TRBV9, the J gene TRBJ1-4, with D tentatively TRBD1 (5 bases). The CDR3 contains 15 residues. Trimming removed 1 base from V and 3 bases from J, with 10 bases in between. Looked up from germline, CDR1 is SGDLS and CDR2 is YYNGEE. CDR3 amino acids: CASSVSGAANEKLFF. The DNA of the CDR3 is TGTGCCAGCAGCGTAAGTGGGGCGGCTAATGAAAAACTGTTTTTT.

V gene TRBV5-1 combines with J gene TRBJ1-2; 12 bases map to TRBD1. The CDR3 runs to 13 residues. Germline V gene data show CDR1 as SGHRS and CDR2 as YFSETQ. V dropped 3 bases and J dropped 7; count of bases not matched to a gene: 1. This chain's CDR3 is CASSWDRGLGYTF. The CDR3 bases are TGCGCCAGCAGCTGGGACAGGGGGCTTGGCTACACCTTC.

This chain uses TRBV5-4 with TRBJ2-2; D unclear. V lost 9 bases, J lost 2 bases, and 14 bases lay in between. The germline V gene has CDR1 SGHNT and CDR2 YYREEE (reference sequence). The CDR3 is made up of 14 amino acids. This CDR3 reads CATSATTNTGELFF. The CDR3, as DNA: TGTGCCACGTCTGCGACAACCAACACCGGGGAGCTGTTTTTT.